A selection of T cell receptor beta chains follows, all from one sample in a study of blood T cells in healthy people across ages. TCRdb re-analysed the 5' RACE reads in MiXCR, keeping a single row per CDR3 protein. This table holds some 930,000 distinct CDR3 sequences, around 29% found once. This sample was also put to use in a study of T cells of mothers and their children.

Sequences were obtained from blood. These receptors came from a woman aged 40 to 50 in good health. CDR3s include the opening cysteine and the closing phenylalanine or tryptophan. A D gene is named only where the DNA matches it firmly. Expanded clones are given a class, and other clones once, few, many or no size at all.

cdr3_aa cdr3_nt d_call clone_size j_call v_call
CASSLAVANQPQHF TGTGCCAGCAGTTTAGCGGTGGCCAATCAGCCCCAGCATTTT - - TRBJ1-5 TRBV12-3/TRBV12-4
CSVLGAGEAQYF TGTTCCGTCTTGGGAGCTGGAGAGGCCCAGTACTTC - - TRBJ2-7 TRBV28
CASSFPPWENSPLHF TGTGCCAGCAGCTTTCCCCCATGGGAAAATTCACCCCTCCACTTT - - TRBJ1-6 TRBV5-6
CAGSFNRGADTQYF TGCGCCGGCAGCTTTAACAGGGGCGCAGATACGCAGTATTTT TRBD1 - TRBJ2-3 TRBV5-1
CASSPTVPSSDTQYF TGTGCCAGCTCTCCCACGGTCCCCAGCAGTGATACGCAGTATTTT - - TRBJ2-3 TRBV18
CASSLDATGSEQYF TGTGCCAGCAGCTTAGATGCGACAGGGAGCGAGCAGTACTTC TRBD1 - TRBJ2-7 TRBV7-2
CATSSLLAGEQFF TGTGCCACCAGCAGTCTACTAGCGGGTGAGCAGTTCTTC TRBD2 - TRBJ2-1 TRBV15
CASSLAAADRQPQHF TGTGCCAGCAGTTTAGCCGCCGCCGACAGGCAGCCCCAGCATTTT - - TRBJ1-5 TRBV12-3/TRBV12-4
CASSHLRTGKNEQYF TGCGCCAGCAGCCATCTAAGGACAGGGAAGAACGAGCAGTACTTC TRBD1 few TRBJ2-7 TRBV4-1
CASSESSGGEIETQYF TGTGCCAGCAGTGAATCGTCAGGGGGCGAAATCGAGACCCAGTACTTC TRBD1 - TRBJ2-5 TRBV25-1
CASSSGTSGGAVETQYF TGTGCCAGCAGCTCCGGGACTAGCGGGGGGGCTGTAGAGACCCAGTACTTC TRBD2 many TRBJ2-5 TRBV7-2
CASSSTKRTGAIYGYTF TGTGCCAGCAGCTCCACCAAACGGACAGGGGCGATCTATGGCTACACCTTC TRBD1 few TRBJ1-2 TRBV7-9
CASSFGGTHEQYF TGCGCCAGCAGTTTTGGAGGAACCCACGAGCAGTACTTC - - TRBJ2-7 TRBV5-1
CASTSGLQNEKLFF TGTGCCAGCACCTCGGGACTGCAGAATGAAAAACTGTTTTTT - few TRBJ1-4 TRBV12-3/TRBV12-4
CASSPPADKNIQYF TGTGCCAGCTCACCACCGGCGGACAAAAACATTCAGTACTTC - - TRBJ2-4 TRBV18
CAISGVGGYEQYF TGTGCCATCAGTGGGGTAGGGGGCTACGAGCAGTACTTC - many TRBJ2-7 TRBV10-3
CASSRTEQRANVLTF TGTGCCAGCAGTCGGACAGAGCAGAGGGCCAACGTCCTGACTTTC - many TRBJ2-6 TRBV9
CASSQDRGYGSTDTQYF TGTGCCAGCAGCCAAGACAGGGGGTATGGGTCCACAGATACGCAGTATTTT TRBD1 few TRBJ2-3 TRBV3-1
CTVGGEKNIQYF TGCACTGTTGGCGGGGAGAAAAACATTCAGTACTTC - - TRBJ2-4 TRBV20-1
CASRHRDRVRSEAFF TGTGCCAGCAGACACCGGGACAGGGTTAGGTCTGAAGCTTTCTTT TRBD1 many TRBJ1-1 TRBV6-6
CASSKGRGPYEQYF TGTGCCAGCAGCAAAGGGAGAGGACCCTACGAGCAGTACTTC - few TRBJ2-7 TRBV21-1
CSVAMGGYGYTF TGCAGCGTTGCTATGGGGGGCTATGGCTACACCTTC - many TRBJ1-2 TRBV29-1